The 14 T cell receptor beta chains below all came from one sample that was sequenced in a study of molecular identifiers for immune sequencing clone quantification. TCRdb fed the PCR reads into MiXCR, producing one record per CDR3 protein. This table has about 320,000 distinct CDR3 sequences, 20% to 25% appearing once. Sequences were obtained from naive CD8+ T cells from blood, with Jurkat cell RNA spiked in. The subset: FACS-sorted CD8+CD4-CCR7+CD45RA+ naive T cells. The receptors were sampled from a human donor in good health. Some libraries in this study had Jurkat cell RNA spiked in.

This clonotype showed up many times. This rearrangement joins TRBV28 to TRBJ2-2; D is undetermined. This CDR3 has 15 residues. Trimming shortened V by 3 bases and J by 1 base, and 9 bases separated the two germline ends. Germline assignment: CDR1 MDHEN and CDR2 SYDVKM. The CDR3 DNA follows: TGTGCCAGCAGTTTCTATCCGGGGAACACCGGGGAGCTGTTTTTT. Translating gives CASSFYPGNTGELFF.

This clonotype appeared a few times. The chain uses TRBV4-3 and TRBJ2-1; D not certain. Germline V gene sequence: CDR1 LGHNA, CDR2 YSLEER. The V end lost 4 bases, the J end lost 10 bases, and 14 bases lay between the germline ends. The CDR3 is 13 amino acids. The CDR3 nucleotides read TGCGCCAGCAGCCCTGGGCCCGGCGGCGAGCAGTTCTTC. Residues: CASSPGPGGEQFF.

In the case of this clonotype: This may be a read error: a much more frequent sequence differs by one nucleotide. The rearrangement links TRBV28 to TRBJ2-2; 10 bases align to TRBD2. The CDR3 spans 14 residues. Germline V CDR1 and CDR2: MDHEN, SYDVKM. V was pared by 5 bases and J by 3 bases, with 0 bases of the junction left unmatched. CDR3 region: CASSGLADTGELFF. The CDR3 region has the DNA TGTGCCAGCAGTGGACTAGCGGACACCGGGGAGCTGTTTTTT.

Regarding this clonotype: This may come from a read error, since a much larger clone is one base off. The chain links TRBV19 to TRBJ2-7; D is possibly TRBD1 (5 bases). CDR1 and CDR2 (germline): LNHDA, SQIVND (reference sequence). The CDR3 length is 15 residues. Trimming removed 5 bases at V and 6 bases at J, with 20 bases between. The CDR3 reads CASSATVTPLGEQYF. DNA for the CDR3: TGTGCCAGTAGTGCGACAGTGACTCCCTTGGGCGAGCAGTACTTC.

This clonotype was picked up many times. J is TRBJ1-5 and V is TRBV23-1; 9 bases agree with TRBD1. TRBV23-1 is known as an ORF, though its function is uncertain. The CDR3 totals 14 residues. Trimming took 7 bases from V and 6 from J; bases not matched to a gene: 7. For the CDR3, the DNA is TGCGCCAGCAAGACAGGGGGTGGGGGTCAGCCCCAGCATTTT. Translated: CASKTGGGGQPQHF.

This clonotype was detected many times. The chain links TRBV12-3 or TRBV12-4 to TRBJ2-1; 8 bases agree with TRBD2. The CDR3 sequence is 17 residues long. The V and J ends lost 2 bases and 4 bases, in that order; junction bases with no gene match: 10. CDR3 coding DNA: TGTGCCAGCAGTTTATGGTCCCAGCGGGGGAGGTACAATGAGCAGTTCTTC. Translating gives CASSLWSQRGRYNEQFF.

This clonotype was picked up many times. The CDR3 sequence is CASSHTWRNTEAFF. The CDR3 nucleotides are TGTGCCAGCAGCCATACATGGAGGAACACTGAAGCTTTCTTT. The chain joins TRBV6-6 to TRBJ1-1; D unclear. CDR3 size: 14 residues. V was shortened by 6 bases and J by 1 base, with 12 bases between the two germline ends. Germline V gene lookup returns CDR1 MNHNY and CDR2 SVGAGI (reference sequence).

DNA for the CDR3: TGTGCCAGCAGCTCCCCGGAACTAGCCTACGAGCAGTACTTC. Translation gives CASSSPELAYEQYF. This rearrangement joins TRBV7-9 to TRBJ2-7; D perhaps matches TRBD2 (5 bases). V was trimmed by 4 bases and J by 2 bases, leaving 12 bases between them. The length of the CDR3 is 14 residues. Per germline, CDR1 SEHNR and CDR2 FQNEAQ (reference sequence). The whole variable domain, remainder taken from reference TRBV7-9 and TRBJ2-7, is DTGVSQNPRHKITKRGQNVTFRCDPISEHNRLYWYRQTLGQGPEFLTYFQNEAQLEKSRLLSDRFSAERPKGSFSTLEIQRTEQGDSAMYLCASSSPELAYEQYFGPGTRLTVT.

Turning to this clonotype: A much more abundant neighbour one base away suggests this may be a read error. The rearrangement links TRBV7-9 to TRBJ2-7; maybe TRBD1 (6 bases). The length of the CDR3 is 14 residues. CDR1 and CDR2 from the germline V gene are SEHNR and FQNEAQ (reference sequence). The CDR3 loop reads CAGSHTGPSYEQYF. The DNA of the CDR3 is TGTGCCGGCAGTCACACAGGGCCCTCCTACGAGCAGTACTTC.

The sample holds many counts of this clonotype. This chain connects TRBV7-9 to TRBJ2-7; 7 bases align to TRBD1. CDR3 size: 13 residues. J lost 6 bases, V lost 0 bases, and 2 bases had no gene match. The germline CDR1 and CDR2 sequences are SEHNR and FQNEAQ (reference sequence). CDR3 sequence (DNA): TGTGCCAGCAGCTTAGCAGGGGGCTTCGAGCAGTACTTC. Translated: CASSLAGGFEQYF.

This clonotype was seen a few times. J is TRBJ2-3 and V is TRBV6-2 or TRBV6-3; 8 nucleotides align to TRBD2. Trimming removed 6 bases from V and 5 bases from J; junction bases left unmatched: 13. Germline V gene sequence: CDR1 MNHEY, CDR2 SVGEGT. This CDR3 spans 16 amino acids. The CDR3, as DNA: TGTGCCAGCAGCCGCCTCTTCCAGCGGGGGCTAGATACGCAGTATTTT. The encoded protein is CASSRLFQRGLDTQYF.

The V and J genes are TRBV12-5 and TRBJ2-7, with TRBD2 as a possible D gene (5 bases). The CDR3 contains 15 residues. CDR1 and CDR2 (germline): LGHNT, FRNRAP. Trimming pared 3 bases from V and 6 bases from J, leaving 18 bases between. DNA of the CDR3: TGTGCTAGTGGTTTTGCTGGACGGGGAAACTCCGAGCAGTACTTC. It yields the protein CASGFAGRGNSEQYF.

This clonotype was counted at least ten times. CDR3 loop: CASSYSRTRERIQYF. The DNA for the CDR3 is TGTGCCAGCAGTTACTCGCGGACAAGGGAGAGGATTCAGTACTTC. The J gene is TRBJ2-4, the V gene TRBV6-5, with D possibly being TRBD1 or TRBD2 (5 bases each). This CDR3 region has 15 residues. The ends were cut back, 0 bases at V and 10 bases at J, with 16 bases in the middle. Germline CDR1 is MNHEY and CDR2 is SVGAGI.

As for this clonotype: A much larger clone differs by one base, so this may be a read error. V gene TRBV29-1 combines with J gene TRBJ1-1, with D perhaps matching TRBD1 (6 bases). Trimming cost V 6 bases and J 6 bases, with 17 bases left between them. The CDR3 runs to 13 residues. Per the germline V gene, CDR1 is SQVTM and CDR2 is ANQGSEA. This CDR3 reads CSVGTPGDAEAFF. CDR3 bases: TGCAGCGTCGGGACACCGGGGGACGCTGAAGCTTTCTTT.